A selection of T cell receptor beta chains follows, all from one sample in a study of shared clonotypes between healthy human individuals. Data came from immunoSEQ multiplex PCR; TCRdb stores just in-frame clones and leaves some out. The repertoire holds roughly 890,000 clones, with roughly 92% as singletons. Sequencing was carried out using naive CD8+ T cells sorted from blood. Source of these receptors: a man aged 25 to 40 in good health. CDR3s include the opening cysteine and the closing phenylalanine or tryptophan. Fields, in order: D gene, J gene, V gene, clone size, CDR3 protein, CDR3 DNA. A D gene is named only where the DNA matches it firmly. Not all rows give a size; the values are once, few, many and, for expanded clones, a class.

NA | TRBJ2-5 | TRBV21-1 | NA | CASSKQRRQETQYF | TGTGCCAGCAGCAAACAGCGACGGCAAGAGACCCAGTACTTC
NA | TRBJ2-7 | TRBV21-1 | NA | CASSKESAGQDNSYEQYF | TGTGCCAGCAGCAAAGAATCAGCGGGACAGGACAACTCCTACGAGCAGTACTTC
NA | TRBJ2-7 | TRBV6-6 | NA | CASSLRGGPSSYEQYF | TGTGCCAGCAGTCTTAGGGGGGGGCCTAGCTCCTACGAGCAGTACTTC
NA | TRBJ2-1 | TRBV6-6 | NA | CASSFSDEQFF | TGTGCCAGCAGTTTTTCCGATGAGCAGTTCTTC
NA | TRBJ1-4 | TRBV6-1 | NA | CASSEGQAVEKLFF | TGTGCCAGCAGTGAAGGACAAGCCGTCGAAAAACTGTTTTTT
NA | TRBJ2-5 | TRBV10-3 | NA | CAISDKYDRPELTQYF | TGTGCCATCAGTGACAAGTATGACAGACCAGAACTGACCCAGTACTTC
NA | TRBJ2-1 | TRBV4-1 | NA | CASSQIDTYNEQFF | TGCGCCAGCAGCCAAATCGACACCTACAATGAGCAGTTCTTC
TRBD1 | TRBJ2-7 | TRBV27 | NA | CASSLTGFYEQYF | TGTGCCAGCAGTTTGACAGGGTTCTACGAGCAGTACTTC
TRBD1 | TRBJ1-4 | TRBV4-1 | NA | CASSQTGEKLFF | TGCGCCAGCAGCCAGACAGGGGAAAAACTGTTTTTT
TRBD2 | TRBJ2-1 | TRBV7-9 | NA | CASSAGGDEQFF | TGTGCCAGCAGCGCCGGGGGGGATGAGCAGTTCTTC
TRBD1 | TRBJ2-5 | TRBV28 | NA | CASKKRDRWETQYF | TGTGCCAGCAAAAAACGGGACAGGTGGGAGACCCAGTACTTC
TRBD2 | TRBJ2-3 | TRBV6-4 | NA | CASSDFPLVAGETDTQYF | TGTGCCAGCAGTGACTTCCCCCTAGTGGCGGGAGAGACAGATACGCAGTATTTT
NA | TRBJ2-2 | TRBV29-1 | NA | CSVDVGENTGELFF | TGCAGCGTCGATGTTGGCGAAAACACCGGGGAGCTGTTTTTT
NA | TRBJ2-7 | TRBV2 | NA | CASSRGVSYEQYF | TGTGCCAGCAGCCGGGGAGTATCCTACGAGCAGTACTTC
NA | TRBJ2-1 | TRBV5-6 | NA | CASSPVFRELEQFF | TGTGCCAGCAGCCCGGTTTTCAGGGAGCTTGAGCAGTTCTTC
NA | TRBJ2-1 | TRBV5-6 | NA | CASSLGGFAYNEQFF | TGTGCCAGCAGCTTGGGTGGTTTCGCCTACAATGAGCAGTTCTTC
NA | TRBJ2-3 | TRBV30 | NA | CAWSETASTDTQYF | TGTGCCTGGAGTGAGACAGCTAGCACAGATACGCAGTATTTT
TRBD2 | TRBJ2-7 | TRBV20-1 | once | CSGTRSYEQYF | TGCAGTGGGACTAGGTCCTACGAGCAGTACTTC
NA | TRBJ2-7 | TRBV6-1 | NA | CASSEQEHLYEQYF | TGTGCCAGCAGTGAACAGGAGCATCTCTACGAGCAGTACTTC
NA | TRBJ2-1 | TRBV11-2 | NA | CASSPDSGYNEQFF | TGTGCCAGCAGCCCGGACAGTGGGTACAATGAGCAGTTCTTC
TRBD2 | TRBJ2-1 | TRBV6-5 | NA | CASSYGGRGGGNEQFF | TGTGCCAGCAGTTACGGCGGGAGAGGAGGTGGGAATGAGCAGTTCTTC
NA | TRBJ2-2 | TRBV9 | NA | CASSVRSRENTGELFF | TGTGCCAGCAGCGTAAGGTCCCGGGAGAACACCGGGGAGCTGTTTTTT
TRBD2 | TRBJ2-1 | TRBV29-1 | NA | CSVPQRDPNEQFF | TGCAGCGTTCCCCAGCGGGACCCCAATGAGCAGTTCTTC
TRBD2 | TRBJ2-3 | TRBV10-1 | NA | CASSVAGGTDTQYF | TGCGCCAGCAGTGTAGCGGGAGGCACAGATACGCAGTATTTT
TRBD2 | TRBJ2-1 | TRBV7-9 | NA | CASKSGLAGSLHYNEQFF | TGTGCCAGCAAGTCGGGACTAGCGGGATCGTTGCACTACAATGAGCAGTTCTTC
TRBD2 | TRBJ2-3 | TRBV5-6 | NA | CASSSATSGRSDTQYF | TGTGCCAGCAGCTCAGCCACTAGCGGGAGGTCAGATACGCAGTATTTT
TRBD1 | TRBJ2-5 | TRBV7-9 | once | CASSPRQGVETQYF | TGTGCCAGCAGCCCGAGACAGGGGGTAGAGACCCAGTACTTC
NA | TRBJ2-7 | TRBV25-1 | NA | CASSETRQVNEQYF | TGTGCCAGCAGTGAAACCCGACAGGTCAACGAGCAGTACTTC
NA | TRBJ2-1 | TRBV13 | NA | CASSLDIARHEQFF | TGTGCCAGCAGCTTAGACATAGCAAGACATGAGCAGTTCTTC
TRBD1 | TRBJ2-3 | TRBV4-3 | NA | CASSPSGQVQDTQYF | TGCGCCAGCAGCCCTTCGGGACAGGTACAAGATACGCAGTATTTT
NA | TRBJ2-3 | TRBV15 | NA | CATSSRLVSTDTQYF | TGTGCCACCAGCAGTAGGCTAGTGAGCACAGATACGCAGTATTTT
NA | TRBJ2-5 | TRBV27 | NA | CASSLSIEEETQYF | TGTGCCAGCAGTTTATCGATTGAAGAAGAGACCCAGTACTTC
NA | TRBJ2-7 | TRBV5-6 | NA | CASSLVTSYEQYF | TGTGCCAGCAGCTTGGTCACATCTTACGAGCAGTACTTC
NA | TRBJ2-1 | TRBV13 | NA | CASSRHEQFF | TGTGCCAGCAGCCGCCATGAGCAGTTCTTC
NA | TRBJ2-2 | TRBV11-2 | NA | CASSLVGNTGELFF | TGTGCCAGCAGCCTCGTGGGGAACACCGGGGAGCTGTTTTTT
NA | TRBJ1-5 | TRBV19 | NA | CASSIRTGFTPQHF | TGTGCCAGTAGTATAAGGACGGGCTTTACGCCCCAGCATTTT
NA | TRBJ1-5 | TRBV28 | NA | CASSPTGTNQPQHF | TGTGCCAGCAGCCCAACAGGGACCAATCAGCCCCAGCATTTT
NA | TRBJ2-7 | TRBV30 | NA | CAWKPQANSYEQYF | TGTGCCTGGAAACCACAGGCCAACTCCTACGAGCAGTACTTC
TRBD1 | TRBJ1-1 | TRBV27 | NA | CASSPTPGTGWSNTEAFF | TGTGCCAGCAGTCCCACCCCCGGGACAGGGTGGTCGAACACTGAAGCTTTCTTT
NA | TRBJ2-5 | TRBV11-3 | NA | CASSLDQGETQYF | TGTGCCAGCAGCTTAGATCAGGGGGAGACCCAGTACTTC
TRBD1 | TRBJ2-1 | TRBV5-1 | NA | CASSLEGRQGAYNEQFF | TGCGCCAGCAGCTTGGAGGGGCGGCAGGGGGCCTACAATGAGCAGTTCTTC
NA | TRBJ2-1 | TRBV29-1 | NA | CSVEAGTSWFF | TGCAGCGTTGAGGCCGGGACATCGTGGTTCTTC
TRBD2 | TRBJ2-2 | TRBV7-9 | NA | CASSTWTSGTTGELFF | TGTGCCAGCAGCACATGGACTAGCGGGACGACCGGGGAGCTGTTTTTT
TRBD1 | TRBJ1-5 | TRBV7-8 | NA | CASSLLPGQGNDQPQHF | TGTGCCAGCAGCTTACTTCCGGGACAGGGAAACGATCAGCCCCAGCATTTT
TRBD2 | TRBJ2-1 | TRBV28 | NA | CAIGTSGNRDEQFF | TGTGCCATTGGGACTAGCGGGAATAGAGATGAGCAGTTCTTC
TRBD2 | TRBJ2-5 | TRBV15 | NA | CATRKAGGPEETQYF | TGTGCCACAAGGAAGGCGGGAGGGCCGGAAGAGACCCAGTACTTC
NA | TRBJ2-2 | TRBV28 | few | CASSTPGGGNTGELFF | TGTGCCAGCAGTACCCCTGGCGGCGGGAACACCGGGGAGCTGTTTTTT
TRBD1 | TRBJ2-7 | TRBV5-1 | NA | CASSSNPGQGLEEQYF | TGCGCCAGCAGCAGCAATCCGGGACAGGGTCTAGAGGAGCAGTACTTC
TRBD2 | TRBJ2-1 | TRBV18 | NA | CASSPFRGRAALGEQFF | TGTGCCAGCTCACCTTTTCGCGGGAGGGCCGCCCTCGGTGAGCAGTTCTTC
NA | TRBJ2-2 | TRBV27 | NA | CASSQRDTVPIDTGELFF | TGTGCCAGCAGTCAACGGGACACTGTTCCTATCGACACCGGGGAGCTGTTTTTT
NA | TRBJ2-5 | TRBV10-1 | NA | CASSQIASGETQYF | TGCGCCAGCAGCCAAATAGCGTCTGGAGAGACCCAGTACTTC
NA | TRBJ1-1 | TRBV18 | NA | CASSPPQGRSPNTEAFF | TGTGCCAGCTCACCACCGCAGGGGAGGAGCCCGAACACTGAAGCTTTCTTT
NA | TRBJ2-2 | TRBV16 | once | CASTGTQNTGELFF | TGTGCCAGTACCGGGACTCAGAACACCGGGGAGCTGTTTTTT
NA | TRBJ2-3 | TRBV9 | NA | CASSVEGVQADTQYF | TGTGCCAGCAGCGTAGAGGGAGTACAGGCAGATACGCAGTATTTT
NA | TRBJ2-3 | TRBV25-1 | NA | CASTAPGAADTQYF | TGTGCCAGCACGGCTCCGGGGGCGGCAGATACGCAGTATTTT
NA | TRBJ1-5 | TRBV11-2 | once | CASSQSGGGSNQPQHF | TGTGCCAGCAGCCAGAGCGGAGGGGGTAGCAATCAGCCCCAGCATTTT
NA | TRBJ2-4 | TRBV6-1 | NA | CASSARVLAKNIQYF | TGTGCCAGCAGCGCCAGGGTTCTAGCCAAAAACATTCAGTACTTC
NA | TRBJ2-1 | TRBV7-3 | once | CASSPQGSSYNEQFF | TGTGCCAGCAGCCCCCAGGGGAGCTCCTACAATGAGCAGTTCTTC
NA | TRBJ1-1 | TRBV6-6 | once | CASSYGGGTEAFF | TGTGCCAGCAGTTACGGGGGGGGGACTGAAGCTTTCTTT